The 9 T cell receptor beta chains given below trace back to one sample, sequenced in a study of human T cells and chemical hapten exposure. The time point was: patch test 2, 6 weeks after DPC sensitization. Described treatment: therapeutic diphenylcyclopropenone sensitization with weekly scalp DPC. The template was total RNA from unfractionated whole blood. From the RACE reads, TCRdb called clonotypes with MiXCR, one entry per CDR3 protein. The sample includes roughly 42,000 distinct CDR3 sequences, roughly a tenth of them seen just once. The sample was whole blood, taken in connection with sensitization to the hapten diphenylcyclopropenone (DPC). The receptors originated from a woman in her twenties or thirties with alopecia areata. Some clones in this sample may be carry-over from other donors' samples.

This clonotype was found a few times. The rearrangement uses TRBV13 and TRBJ2-2, with D tentatively TRBD1 (5 bases). The CDR3 covers 19 residues. The germline CDR1 and CDR2 sequences are PRHDT and FYEKMQ (reference sequence). The V end was cut by 5 bases, the J end by 0 bases, with 22 bases between. The CDR3 nucleotides are TGTGCCAGCAGCCCAAGGACATCCAGCAATATTACGAACACCGGGGAGCTGTTTTTT. This codes for CASSPRTSSNITNTGELFF.

This chain connects TRBV7-2 to TRBJ1-1, with TRBD1 as a possible D gene (5 bases). CDR3 length: 16 amino acids. The V end lost 1 base, the J end lost 2 bases, and 14 bases lay between the germline ends. Germline-derived CDR1 and CDR2 are SGHTA and FQGNSA. The CDR3 protein is CASSLGSRVRNTEAFF. The CDR3 region has the DNA TGTGCCAGCAGCTTAGGGAGCAGGGTACGAAACACTGAAGCTTTCTTT. The full variable domain, completed using reference TRBV7-2 and TRBJ1-1, is GAGVSQSPSNKVTEKGKDVELRCDPISGHTALYWYRQSLGQGLEFLIYFQGNSAPDKSGLPSDRFSAERTGGSVSTLTIQRTQQEDSAVYLCASSLGSRVRNTEAFFGQGTRLTVV.

This clonotype was detected a few times. CDR3 in DNA: TGTGCCAGCAGCCACCCACTACGGACAGACACCGGGGAGCTGTTTTTT. Translating gives CASSHPLRTDTGELFF. This sequence joins TRBV3-1 and TRBJ2-2, with D tentatively TRBD1 (6 bases). Germline V gene data show CDR1 as LGHDT and CDR2 as YNNKEL (reference sequence). This CDR3 region has 16 residues. V lost 3 bases and J 3 bases, leaving 14 bases between the germline ends.

This clonotype was picked up many times. This chain connects TRBV6-2 or TRBV6-3 to TRBJ2-1; weak D call: TRBD1 (6 bases). V lost 6 bases to trimming and J lost 3 bases, with 15 bases between them. The length of the CDR3 is 15 residues. Germline CDR1 reads MNHEY; CDR2 reads SVGEGT. The CDR3 loop reads CASRHEGTNYNEQFF. As DNA, the CDR3 is TGTGCCAGCAGGCACGAAGGGACAAACTACAATGAGCAGTTCTTC.

In this sample, this clonotype turned up many times. This sequence joins TRBV7-2 and TRBJ1-2; perhaps TRBD1 as D (5 bases). The CDR3 is 14 amino acids. V was cut by 2 bases and J by 8 bases, with 15 bases left in between. The germline V gene has CDR1 SGHTA and CDR2 FQGNSA. CDR3 sequence (DNA): TGTGCCAGCAGCTTAATCGGCCAGGGCCGAGGCTACACCTTC. Protein product: CASSLIGQGRGYTF.

In this sample, this clonotype turned up many times. The gene calls are TRBV29-1 and TRBJ2-7; 7 nucleotides agree with TRBD1. Germline values: CDR1 SQVTM, CDR2 ANQGSEA. V lost 6 bases, J lost 5 bases, and 7 bases stayed unmatched. The CDR3 has 12 amino acids. CDR3 region: CSVHTQGDEQYF. The CDR3 bases are TGCAGCGTCCACACCCAGGGGGACGAGCAGTACTTC.

The chain has TRBV18 and TRBJ2-1; D unresolved. The CDR3 covers 18 residues. V was clipped by 1 base and J by 3 bases, with 19 bases between them. Germline CDR1 is KGHSH and CDR2 is LQKENI. CDR3 loop: CASSPRVDGAIGYNEQFF. The CDR3 bases are TGTGCCAGCTCACCACGAGTCGATGGCGCTATAGGCTACAATGAGCAGTTCTTC. The complete variable domain, with remaining parts taken from reference TRBV18 and TRBJ2-1, reads NAGVMQNPRHLVRRRGQEARLRCSPMKGHSHVYWYRQLPEEGLKFMVYLQKENIIDESGMPKERFSAEFPKEGPSILRIQQVVRGDSAAYFCASSPRVDGAIGYNEQFFGPGTRLTVL.

The chain has TRBV4-2 and TRBJ1-6; D unresolved. CDR1 and CDR2 (germline): LGHNA, YNFKEQ. V shed 0 bases and J shed 0 bases, with 9 bases lying between them. CDR3 length: 17 residues. The CDR3 region is CASSQDPRISYNSPLHF. CDR3 in DNA: TGTGCCAGCAGCCAAGACCCAAGAATCTCCTATAATTCACCCCTCCACTTT.

The chain carries TRBV7-9 and TRBJ1-6; 8 bases align to TRBD1. The CDR3 consists of 14 residues. The germline gives CDR1 SEHNR, CDR2 FQNEAQ (reference sequence). V was clipped by 5 bases and J by 9 bases; unmatched bases: 6. DNA of the CDR3: TGTGCCAGCAGCCCACAGGGGGAAGGTTCACCCCTCCACTTT. Translating gives CASSPQGEGSPLHF.